Presented here are 29 T cell receptor beta chains from one specimen sequenced in a study of blood T cell repertoires in COVID-19. Here immunoSEQ multiplex PCR was the method, and the copy in TCRdb shows in-frame clones only, minus some. The sample holds roughly 250,000 clones, around 81% seen once. The sequenced material came from peripheral blood. The receptors here all came from a woman in her sixties with active or convalescent COVID-19.

V usage is TRBV7-9 and J usage is TRBJ2-7; 9 bases match TRBD1. V was clipped by 6 bases and J by 7 bases; unmatched bases: 10. There are 14 residues in the CDR3. From germline, CDR1 is SEHNR and CDR2 FQNEAQ (reference sequence). The CDR3 is CASRPSGTGNEQYF. CDR3 DNA sequence: TGTGCCAGCAGGCCCTCCGGGACAGGGAATGAGCAGTACTTC.

As DNA, the CDR3 is TGTGCCAGCAGTTTGCGGGGGAACTATAGCAATCAGCCCCAGCATTTT. Its protein is CASSLRGNYSNQPQHF. The chain employs TRBV27 and TRBJ1-5; weak D call: TRBD1 (5 bases). Trimming took 3 bases from V and 0 from J, leaving 12 bases between them. This CDR3 comprises 16 residues. CDR1 and CDR2 (germline): MNHEY, SMNVEV (reference sequence).

This clone has only a few counts. J is TRBJ1-6 and V is TRBV4-3, with TRBD1 identical over 10 bases. Losses at the gene ends were 1 base for V and 8 bases for J; bases not matched to a gene: 2. The germline V gene has CDR1 LGHNA and CDR2 YSLEER. The CDR3 has 15 amino acids. The CDR3, as DNA: TGCGCCAGCAGCCAAGTGGGGACAGGGGATTCACCCCTCCACTTT. It yields the protein CASSQVGTGDSPLHF.

This clone was recorded only once. This chain uses TRBV5-1 with TRBJ2-5; D perhaps matches TRBD2 (6 bases). The germline gives CDR1 SGHRS, CDR2 YFSETQ. This CDR3 is built from 14 residues. V lost 4 bases to trimming and J lost 2 bases, with 12 bases between them. The chain's CDR3 is CASSLRGGQETQYF. CDR3 DNA sequence: TGCGCCAGCAGCCTACGGGGAGGACAAGAGACCCAGTACTTC.

The chain links TRBV11-2 to TRBJ1-5; D might be TRBD1 (5 bases). The V gene lost 5 bases and the J gene lost 2 bases, with 16 bases spanning the gap. The CDR3 runs 16 residues. Germline V gene data show CDR1 as SGHAT and CDR2 as FQNNGV. Written as DNA, the CDR3 is TGTGCCAGCAGCCCTTTGGGGAGGGGTGGCAATCAGCCCCAGCATTTT. It yields the protein CASSPLGRGGNQPQHF.

The V call is TRBV6-2 or TRBV6-3, the J call TRBJ1-6; a weak D match, TRBD1 (5 bases). The length of the CDR3 is 17 residues. The V and J ends lost 0 bases and 7 bases respectively, with 16 bases between them. Per the germline V gene, CDR1 is MNHEY and CDR2 is SVGEGT. Written as DNA, the CDR3 is TGTGCCAGCAGTTACTCGACCGGGACTCAAGGGAATTCACCCCTCCACTTT. Translating gives CASSYSTGTQGNSPLHF.

The V gene is TRBV5-6, the J gene TRBJ1-6; D not resolved. Trimming cost V 4 bases and J 9 bases, with 8 bases left between them. The germline V gene has CDR1 SGHDT and CDR2 YYEEEE. CDR3 length equals 12 residues. The CDR3 sequence: CASSQTLSPLHF. The CDR3 DNA is TGTGCCAGCAGCCAGACTCTTTCACCCCTCCACTTT.

V usage is TRBV6-2 or TRBV6-3 and J usage is TRBJ2-5, with TRBD1 identical over 8 bases. Losses at the gene ends were 6 bases for V and 5 bases for J; bases not matched to a gene: 8. This CDR3 has 14 residues. The germline gives CDR1 MNHEY, CDR2 SVGEGT. The CDR3 here is CASSGQGSAETQYF. CDR3 DNA sequence: TGTGCCAGCAGCGGACAGGGTTCCGCGGAGACCCAGTACTTC.

The rearrangement links TRBV10-1 to TRBJ2-1; tentatively, D is TRBD1 (6 bases). This CDR3 has 13 amino acids. V gave up 9 bases and J gave up 9 bases, with 18 bases separating them. The germline V gene encodes CDR1 WNHNN and CDR2 SYGVQD (reference sequence). The CDR3 DNA reads TGCGCCAGGAGATACCGGGGACACAGTGAGCAGTTCTTC. This translates into CARRYRGHSEQFF.

The chain has TRBV5-1 and TRBJ1-3; perhaps TRBD1 as D (5 bases). This CDR3 has 13 residues. Trimming cost V 0 bases and J 4 bases, with 5 bases left between them. Germline lookup yields CDR1 SGHRS and CDR2 YFSETQ. The CDR3 is CASSLGQGNTIYF. In DNA, the CDR3 is TGCGCCAGCAGCTTGGGACAGGGAAACACCATATATTTT.

The chain has TRBV7-8 and TRBJ1-6, with a weak D call TRBD1 (5 bases). Germline lookup yields CDR1 SGHVS and CDR2 FQNEAQ. V gave up 5 bases and J gave up 11 bases, with 13 bases separating them. The CDR3 is made up of 13 amino acids. The CDR3 region is CASSPSRAAPLHF. CDR3 DNA sequence: TGTGCCAGCAGCCCCAGCAGGGCTGCACCCCTCCACTTT. Based on the CDR3 plus reference TRBV7-8 and TRBJ1-6, the full variable domain is GAGVSQSPRYKVAKRGQDVALRCDPISGHVSLFWYQQALGQGPEFLTYFQNEAQLDKSGLPSDRFFAERPEGSVSTLKIQRTQQEDSAVYLCASSPSRAAPLHFGNGTRLTVT.

V is TRBV20-1 and J is TRBJ1-2; 8 nucleotides line up with TRBD1. The germline V gene encodes CDR1 DFQATT and CDR2 SNEGSKA (reference sequence). Germline trimming cut 6 bases from V and 7 bases from J; bases unmatched to any gene: 4. There are 11 residues in the CDR3. For the CDR3, the DNA is TGCAGTGCCGACAGGGGCCTTGGCTACACCTTC. This encodes CSADRGLGYTF.

CDR3 loop: CASSQVLFQGNTEAFF. The CDR3 DNA is TGCGCCAGCAGCCAAGTCCTGTTCCAGGGAAACACTGAAGCTTTCTTT. The J gene is TRBJ1-1, the V gene TRBV4-3; a possible D gene is TRBD1 (5 bases). The germline V and J ends were trimmed by 1 base and 2 bases, with 14 bases remaining between them. The V gene's germline CDR1 is LGHNA and CDR2 YSLEER. The CDR3 has 16 residues.

This clone was seen once. The V call is TRBV20-1, the J call TRBJ2-5; D is ambiguous. Trimming shortened V by 7 bases and J by 1 base, and 4 bases separated the two germline ends. This CDR3 contains 10 residues. Germline loops: CDR1 DFQATT, CDR2 SNEGSKA (reference sequence). CDR3 nucleotides: TGCAGTGTTCTCCAAGAGACCCAGTACTTC. Encoded protein: CSVLQETQYF.

The chain joins TRBV25-1 to TRBJ2-7; 8 bases fit TRBD1. The CDR3 is 13 amino acids. Trimming removed 8 bases from V and 3 bases from J; junction bases left unmatched: 6. Germline V gene data show CDR1 as MGHDK and CDR2 as SYGVNS. The CDR3 region is CASGDRGYYEQYF. In nucleotides, the CDR3 is TGTGCCAGCGGAGACAGGGGTTACTACGAGCAGTACTTC.

The chain uses TRBV7-2 and TRBJ2-7, with D perhaps TRBD2 (7 bases). Trimming shortened V by 3 bases and J by 4 bases, and 16 bases separated the two germline ends. The CDR3 extends over 15 amino acids. Germline lookup yields CDR1 SGHTA and CDR2 FQGNSA. The CDR3 protein is CASSFKGEGGYEQYF. The DNA of the CDR3 is TGTGCCAGCAGCTTCAAGGGGGAGGGGGGATACGAGCAGTACTTC.

The chain is built from TRBV9 and TRBJ1-2, with D perhaps TRBD1 (5 bases). Germline V gene sequence: CDR1 SGDLS, CDR2 YYNGEE. The CDR3 has 18 amino acids. V lost 0 bases to trimming and J lost 0 bases, with 18 bases between them. The CDR3 loop is CASSVGLQGLGANYGYTF. CDR3 sequence (DNA): TGTGCCAGCAGCGTAGGTCTCCAGGGTTTAGGGGCTAACTATGGCTACACCTTC. The complete variable domain, with remaining parts taken from reference TRBV9 and TRBJ1-2, reads DSGVTQTPKHLITATGQRVTLRCSPRSGDLSVYWYQQSLDQGLQFLIQYYNGEERAKGNILERFSAQQFPDLHSELNLSSLELGDSALYFCASSVGLQGLGANYGYTFGSGTRLTVV.

The CDR3 is CASSLPGNSPLHF. The CDR3 DNA follows: TGTGCCAGCAGCTTACCAGGGAATTCACCCCTCCACTTT. The chain links TRBV7-2 to TRBJ1-6; a possible D gene is TRBD1 (5 bases). Germline V CDR1 and CDR2: SGHTA, FQGNSA. CDR3 length equals 13 residues. V was trimmed by 2 bases and J by 7 bases, leaving 6 bases between them.

V gene TRBV7-8 combines with J gene TRBJ1-2; a possible D gene is TRBD1 (5 bases). CDR3 size: 14 residues. The V end lost 3 bases, the J end lost 8 bases, and 16 bases lay between the germline ends. Germline CDR1 SGHVS, CDR2 FQNEAQ. CDR3 amino acids: CASSFLGLTEGYTF. CDR3 DNA sequence: TGTGCCAGCAGCTTCTTGGGGCTTACGGAGGGCTACACCTTC.

The chain's CDR3 is CASSQGGLAARKNIQYF. The CDR3 coding sequence is TGTGCCAGCAGCCAAGGGGGACTAGCAGCTAGGAAAAACATTCAGTACTTC. V usage is TRBV14 and J usage is TRBJ2-4, with TRBD2 identical over 9 bases. V lost 1 base to trimming and J lost 4 bases; unmatched junction nucleotides: 8. Germline CDR1 SGHDN, CDR2 FVKESK. The CDR3 runs to 17 residues.

The chain links TRBV11-3 to TRBJ2-2; 8 bases are shared with TRBD1. The CDR3 has 16 residues. The junction had 6 bases not matched to a gene; V was cut back by 1 base and J by 5 bases. Germline loops: CDR1 SGHNT, CDR2 YENEEA. For the CDR3, the DNA is TGTGCCAGCAGCTTAGGGCCACGGACAGGGACCGGGGAGCTGTTTTTT. Protein: CASSLGPRTGTGELFF.

This clone came up a few times. Other DNA sequences in this specimen translate into the identical CDR3. The chain recombines TRBV6-5 with TRBJ1-3; 7 nucleotides align to TRBD1. Germline V gene sequence: CDR1 MNHEY, CDR2 SVGAGI. The trim removed 6 bases at V and 4 bases at J, leaving 3 bases unmatched. The CDR3 length is 13 residues. Here the CDR3 reads CASSSGQGNTIYF. In DNA, the CDR3 is TGTGCCAGCAGCTCGGGACAGGGAAACACCATATATTTT.

As concerns this clone: Germline and junction disagree at one end, which may indicate a read error. The chain joins TRBV19 to TRBJ1-2, with D possibly matching TRBD1 (5 bases). Germline lookup yields CDR1 LNHDA and CDR2 SQIVND (reference sequence). This CDR3 contains 12 residues. The CDR3 is CASSPGPYDYTF. In nucleotides, the CDR3 is TGTGCCAGTAGCCCAGGGCCCTATGACTACACCTTC. Complete variable domain (other parts from reference TRBV19 and TRBJ1-2): DGGITQSPKYLFRKEGQNVTLSCEQNLNHDAMYWYRQDPGQGLRLIYYSQIVNDFQKGDIAEGYSVSREKKESFPLTVTSAQKNPTAFYLCASSPGPYDYTFGSGTRLTVV.

The chain employs TRBV9 and TRBJ1-6; 7 nucleotides line up with TRBD1. CDR3 length: 18 amino acids. Germline V gives CDR1 SGDLS, CDR2 YYNGEE. Trimming removed 0 bases from V and 6 bases from J; junction bases left unmatched: 12. Written as DNA, the CDR3 is TGTGCCAGCAGCGTAGGAGGAGCACAGGGGCCCCCTAATTCACCCCTCCACTTT. Amino acid sequence: CASSVGGAQGPPNSPLHF.

This clone was seen once. The chain combines TRBV7-9 with TRBJ1-4; D is unresolved. Trimming took 2 bases from V and 6 from J, leaving 7 bases between them. Germline V gene sequence: CDR1 SEHNR, CDR2 FQNEAQ (reference sequence). CDR3 length: 13 residues. The CDR3 loop is CASSLNADEKLFF. CDR3 nucleotides: TGTGCCAGCAGCTTAAACGCGGATGAAAAACTGTTTTTT.

The chain combines TRBV30 with TRBJ2-7; D uncertain. V gave up 0 bases and J gave up 4 bases, with 4 bases separating them. The germline CDR1 and CDR2 sequences are GTSNPN and SVGIG (reference sequence). The CDR3 is made up of 11 amino acids. CDR3 coding DNA: TGTGCCTGGAGTGTCCAGTACGAGCAGTACTTC. It specifies CAWSVQYEQYF.

The CDR3 DNA reads TGTGCCATCAGTGAGCCCGGGGAAAGCTCCTACGAGCAGTACTTC. Residues: CAISEPGESSYEQYF. V and J are TRBV10-3 and TRBJ2-7, with a possible D match to TRBD2 (5 bases). V was clipped by 2 bases and J by 0 bases, with 11 bases between them. Germline V CDR1 and CDR2: ENHRY, SYGVKD. The CDR3 is 15 amino acids.

The V call is TRBV18, the J call TRBJ1-2, with D possibly TRBD1 on 6 matching bases. The germline V gene has CDR1 KGHSH and CDR2 LQKENI. The CDR3 runs 15 residues. V shed 3 bases and J shed 5 bases, with 16 bases lying between them. CDR3 residues: CASSPSTGLKYGYTF. DNA for the CDR3: TGTGCCAGCTCACCTTCGACAGGATTGAAGTATGGCTACACCTTC.

V and J are TRBV7-2 and TRBJ1-2; no clear D gene. The CDR3 spans 13 residues. Germline-derived CDR1 and CDR2 are SGHTA and FQGNSA. V dropped 6 bases and J dropped 1 base, with 9 bases sitting between them. The CDR3 nucleotides are TGTGCCAGCAGTCCTACAGTTAACTATGGCTACACCTTC. Translated: CASSPTVNYGYTF. The full variable domain, rest sourced from reference TRBV7-2 and TRBJ1-2, is GAGVSQSPSNKVTEKGKDVELRCDPISGHTALYWYRQSLGQGLEFLIYFQGNSAPDKSGLPSDRFSAERTGGSVSTLTIQRTQQEDSAVYLCASSPTVNYGYTFGSGTRLTVV.